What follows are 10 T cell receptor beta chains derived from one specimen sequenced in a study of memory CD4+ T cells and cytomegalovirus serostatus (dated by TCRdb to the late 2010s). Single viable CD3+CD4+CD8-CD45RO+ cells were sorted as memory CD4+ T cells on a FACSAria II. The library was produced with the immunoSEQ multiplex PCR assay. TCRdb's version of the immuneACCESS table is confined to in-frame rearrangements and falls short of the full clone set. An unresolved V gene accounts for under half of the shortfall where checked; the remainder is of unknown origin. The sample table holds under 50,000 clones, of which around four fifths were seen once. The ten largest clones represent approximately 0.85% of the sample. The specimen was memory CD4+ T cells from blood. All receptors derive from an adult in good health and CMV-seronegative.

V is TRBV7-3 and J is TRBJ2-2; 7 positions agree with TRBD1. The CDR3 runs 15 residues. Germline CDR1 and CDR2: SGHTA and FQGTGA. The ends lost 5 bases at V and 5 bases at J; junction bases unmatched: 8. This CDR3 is CASSPPGQWTGELFF. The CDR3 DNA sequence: TGTGCCAGCAGCCCTCCGGGACAGTGGACCGGGGAGCTGTTTTTT.

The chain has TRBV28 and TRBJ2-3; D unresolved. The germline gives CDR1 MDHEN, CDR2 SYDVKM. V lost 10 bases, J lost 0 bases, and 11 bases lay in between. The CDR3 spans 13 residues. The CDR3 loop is CAIRAPSTDTQYF. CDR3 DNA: TGTGCCATCCGGGCCCCGAGCACAGATACGCAGTATTTT.

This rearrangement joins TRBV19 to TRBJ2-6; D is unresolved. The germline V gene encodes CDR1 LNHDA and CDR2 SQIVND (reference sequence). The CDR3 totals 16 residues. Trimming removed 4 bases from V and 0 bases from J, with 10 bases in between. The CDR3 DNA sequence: TGTGCCAGTAGTAAGCAGACCCCCTCTGGGGCCAACGTCCTGACTTTC. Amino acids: CASSKQTPSGANVLTF.

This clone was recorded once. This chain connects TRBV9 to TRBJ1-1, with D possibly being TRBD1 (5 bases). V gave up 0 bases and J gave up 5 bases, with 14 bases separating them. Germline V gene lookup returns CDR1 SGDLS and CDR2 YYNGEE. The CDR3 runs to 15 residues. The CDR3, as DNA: TGTGCCAGCAGCGTAGATTTGATTCGGGGGACTGAAGCTTTCTTT. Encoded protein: CASSVDLIRGTEAFF.

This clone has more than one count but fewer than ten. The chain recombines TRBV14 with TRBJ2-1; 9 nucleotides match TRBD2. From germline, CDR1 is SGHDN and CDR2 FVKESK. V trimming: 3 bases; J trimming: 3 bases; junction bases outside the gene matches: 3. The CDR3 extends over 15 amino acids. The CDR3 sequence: CASSHFSGGYNEQFF. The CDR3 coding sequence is TGTGCCAGCAGCCACTTTAGCGGGGGCTACAATGAGCAGTTCTTC.

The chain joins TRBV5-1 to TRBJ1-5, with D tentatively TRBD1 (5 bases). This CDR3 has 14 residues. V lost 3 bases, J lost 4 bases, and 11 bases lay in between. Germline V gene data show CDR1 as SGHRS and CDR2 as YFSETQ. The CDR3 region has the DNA TGCGCCAGCAGCTGGGACGGGGGGAATCAGCCCCAGCATTTT. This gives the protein CASSWDGGNQPQHF.

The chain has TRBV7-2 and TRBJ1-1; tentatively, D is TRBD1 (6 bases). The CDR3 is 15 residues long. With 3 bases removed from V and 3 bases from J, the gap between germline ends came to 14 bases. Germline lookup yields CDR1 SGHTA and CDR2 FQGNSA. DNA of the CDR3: TGTGCCAGCAGCTTCTCGCAGGACAGTCACACTGAAGCTTTCTTT. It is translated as CASSFSQDSHTEAFF.

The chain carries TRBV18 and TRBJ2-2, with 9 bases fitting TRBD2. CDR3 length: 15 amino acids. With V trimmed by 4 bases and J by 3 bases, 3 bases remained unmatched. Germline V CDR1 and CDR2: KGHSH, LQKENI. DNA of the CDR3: TGTGCCAGCTCACTCATAGCGGGGGACACCGGGGAGCTGTTTTTT. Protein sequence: CASSLIAGDTGELFF.

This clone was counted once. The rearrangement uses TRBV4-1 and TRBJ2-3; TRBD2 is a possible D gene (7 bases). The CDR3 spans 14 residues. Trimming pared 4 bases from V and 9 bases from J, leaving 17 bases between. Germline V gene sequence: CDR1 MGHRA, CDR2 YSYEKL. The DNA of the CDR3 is TGCGCCAGCAGCCTAGGGGGGGGGCTGGACACGCAGTATTTT. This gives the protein CASSLGGGLDTQYF.

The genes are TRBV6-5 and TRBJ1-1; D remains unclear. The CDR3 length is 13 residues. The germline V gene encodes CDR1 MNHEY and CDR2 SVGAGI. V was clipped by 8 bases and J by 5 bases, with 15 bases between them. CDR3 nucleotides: TGTGCCAGCCTTCTGCGAGGGTATACTGAAGCTTTCTTT. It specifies CASLLRGYTEAFF.